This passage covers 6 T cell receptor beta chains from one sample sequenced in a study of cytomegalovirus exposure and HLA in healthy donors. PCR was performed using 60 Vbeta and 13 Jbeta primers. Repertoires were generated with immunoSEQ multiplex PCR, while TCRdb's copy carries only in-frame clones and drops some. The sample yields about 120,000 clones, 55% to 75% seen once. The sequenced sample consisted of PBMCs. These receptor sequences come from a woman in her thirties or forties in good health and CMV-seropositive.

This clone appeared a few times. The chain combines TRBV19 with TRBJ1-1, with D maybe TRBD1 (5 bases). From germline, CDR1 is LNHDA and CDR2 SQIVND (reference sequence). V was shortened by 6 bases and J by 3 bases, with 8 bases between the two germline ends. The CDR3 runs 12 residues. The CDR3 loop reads CASSQGHTEAFF. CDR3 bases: TGTGCCAGTAGCCAGGGTCACACTGAAGCTTTCTTT.

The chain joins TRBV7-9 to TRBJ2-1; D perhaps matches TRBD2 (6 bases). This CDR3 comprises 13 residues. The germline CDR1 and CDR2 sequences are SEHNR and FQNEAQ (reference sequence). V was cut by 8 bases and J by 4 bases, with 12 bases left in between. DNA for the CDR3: TGTGCCAGCTCTGGAGGGCGGTACAATGAGCAGTTCTTC. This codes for CASSGGRYNEQFF. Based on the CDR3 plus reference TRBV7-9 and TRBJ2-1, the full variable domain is DTGVSQNPRHKITKRGQNVTFRCDPISEHNRLYWYRQTLGQGPEFLTYFQNEAQLEKSRLLSDRFSAERPKGSFSTLEIQRTEQGDSAMYLCASSGGRYNEQFFGPGTRLTVL.

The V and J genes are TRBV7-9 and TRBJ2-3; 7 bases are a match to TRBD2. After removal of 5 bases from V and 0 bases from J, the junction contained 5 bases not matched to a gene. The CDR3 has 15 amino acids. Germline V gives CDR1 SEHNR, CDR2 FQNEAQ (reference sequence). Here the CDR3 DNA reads TGTGCCAGCAGCCCTCTTAGCGGGAGCACAGATACGCAGTATTTT. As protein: CASSPLSGSTDTQYF.

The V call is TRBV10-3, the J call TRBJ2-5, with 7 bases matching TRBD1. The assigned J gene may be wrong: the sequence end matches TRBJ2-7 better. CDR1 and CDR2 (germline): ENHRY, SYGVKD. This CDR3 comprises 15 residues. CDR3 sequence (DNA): TGTGCCATCAGTGGTGCCGGGACAGAGTCCTACGAGCAGTACTTC. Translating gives CAISGAGTESYEQYF.

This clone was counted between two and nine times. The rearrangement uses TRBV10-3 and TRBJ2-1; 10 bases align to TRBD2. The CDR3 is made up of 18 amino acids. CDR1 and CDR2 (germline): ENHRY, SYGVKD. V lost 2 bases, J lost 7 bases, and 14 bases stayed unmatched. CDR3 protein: CAISEGAPSGGLLNEQFF. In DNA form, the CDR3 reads TGTGCCATCAGTGAGGGGGCGCCTAGCGGGGGCCTATTGAATGAGCAGTTCTTC.

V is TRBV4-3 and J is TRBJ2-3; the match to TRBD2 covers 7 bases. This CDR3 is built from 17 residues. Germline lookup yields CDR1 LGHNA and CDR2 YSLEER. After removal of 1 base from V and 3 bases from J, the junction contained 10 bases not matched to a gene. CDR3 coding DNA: TGCGCCAGCAGCCAAGGCCAGAGGGCGGGACTAACAGATACGCAGTATTTT. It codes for CASSQGQRAGLTDTQYF.